Shown below are 32 T cell receptor beta chains from a single sample sequenced in a study of OX40 agonist ivuxolimab in advanced cancers. Profiling relied on immunoSEQ multiplex PCR, and the TCRdb table lists in-frame clones only, not all of them. Here the sample spans around 72,000 clones, 70% to 90% being singletons. This material consisted of CD4+ or CD8+ T cells sorted from blood, taken in a trial of the OX40 agonist ivuxolimab. These receptors were obtained from an adult with an advanced solid tumor such as melanoma, head and neck, liver or kidney cancer.

The V call is TRBV9, the J call TRBJ1-1; 7 bases line up with TRBD1. The CDR3 extends over 13 amino acids. V dropped 2 bases and J dropped 5; count of bases not matched to a gene: 3. Germline CDR1 is SGDLS and CDR2 is YYNGEE. CDR3 in DNA: TGTGCCAGCAGCGTCAGGGGGAGGACTGAAGCTTTCTTT. Protein sequence: CASSVRGRTEAFF.

In DNA, the CDR3 is TGTGCCAGCAGCCAAGATCGTTTACCGGGGGAGCAGTACTTC. This codes for CASSQDRLPGEQYF. The J gene is TRBJ2-7, the V gene TRBV4-2; maybe TRBD2 (5 bases). Germline V CDR1 and CDR2: LGHNA, YNFKEQ. The length of the CDR3 is 14 residues. Trimming took 0 bases from V and 7 from J, leaving 13 bases between them.

The chain joins TRBV5-1 to TRBJ2-5; 8 nucleotides match TRBD2. CDR3 length equals 17 residues. Germline CDR1 reads SGHRS; CDR2 reads YFSETQ. V was pared by 3 bases and J by 1 base, with 11 bases of the junction left unmatched. CDR3: CASSSGVAGFPQETQYF. CDR3 sequence (DNA): TGCGCCAGCAGCTCTGGAGTAGCGGGGTTTCCCCAAGAGACCCAGTACTTC.

The chain joins TRBV6-5 to TRBJ2-5; 8 bases line up with TRBD1. Germline V gene lookup returns CDR1 MNHEY and CDR2 SVGAGI. With V trimmed by 6 bases and J by 2 bases, 8 bases remained unmatched. The CDR3 extends over 15 amino acids. Written as DNA, the CDR3 is TGTGCCAGCAGCCAACAAGGGACAGGACAAGAGACCCAGTACTTC. Its protein product is CASSQQGTGQETQYF.

The chain is built from TRBV6-6 and TRBJ1-1; D gene unclear. Per germline, CDR1 MNHNY and CDR2 SVGAGI (reference sequence). Trimming removed 0 bases from V and 5 bases from J, with 7 bases in between. This CDR3 is built from 13 residues. Here the CDR3 reads CASSYSGRTEAFF. The CDR3 nucleotides are TGTGCCAGCAGTTACTCAGGGAGGACTGAAGCTTTCTTT.

The CDR3: CASFETLYGYTF. The CDR3 DNA reads TGTGCCAGCTTTGAGACCTTGTATGGCTACACCTTC. The chain combines TRBV2 with TRBJ1-2; D is uncertain. The CDR3 totals 12 residues. CDR1 is SNHLY and CDR2 is FYNNEI in the germline V gene. V was trimmed by 8 bases and J by 5 bases, leaving 12 bases between them.

The chain carries TRBV2 and TRBJ1-6, with D uncertain. Germline V gene data show CDR1 as SNHLY and CDR2 as FYNNEI. There are 14 residues in the CDR3. V shed 4 bases and J shed 7 bases, with 11 bases lying between them. The CDR3 sequence: CASSAANPNSPLHF. The DNA for the CDR3 is TGTGCCAGCAGTGCGGCCAACCCGAATTCACCCCTCCACTTT.

The chain employs TRBV9 and TRBJ2-2; the D call may be TRBD1 or TRBD2 (6 bases each). This CDR3 spans 15 amino acids. The germline CDR1 and CDR2 sequences are SGDLS and YYNGEE. V was clipped by 0 bases and J by 5 bases, with 11 bases between them. CDR3 bases: TGTGCCAGCAGCGTAGTGGGGGGCCGAACCGGGGAGCTGTTTTTT. Translating it yields CASSVVGGRTGELFF.

The rearrangement uses TRBV2 and TRBJ1-2; a possible D gene is TRBD1 (5 bases). The germline gives CDR1 SNHLY, CDR2 FYNNEI. V was pared by 6 bases and J by 8 bases, with 16 bases between. The CDR3 is 13 amino acids. The CDR3 DNA sequence: TGTGCCAGCAGCACACTCACCGGGGGAGGCTACACCTTC. This encodes CASSTLTGGGYTF.

The CDR3 reads CASSGDWRSPLHF. The CDR3 nucleotides read TGTGCCAGCAGCGGGGACTGGAGATCACCCCTCCACTTT. This chain uses TRBV9 with TRBJ1-6; the D gene is possibly TRBD1 (5 bases). Trimming pared 3 bases from V and 10 bases from J, leaving 11 bases between. Germline-derived CDR1 and CDR2 are SGDLS and YYNGEE. The CDR3 consists of 13 residues.

J is TRBJ1-1 and V is TRBV14, with a tentative D call TRBD1 (5 bases). Trimming stripped 2 bases from V and 1 base from J, with 8 bases between. The CDR3 is 14 amino acids. Germline-derived CDR1 and CDR2 are SGHDN and FVKESK. Here the CDR3 DNA reads TGTGCCAGCAGCCAACCGGGGCGGAACACTGAAGCTTTCTTT. The encoded protein is CASSQPGRNTEAFF. The variable domain in full, completed from reference TRBV14 and TRBJ1-1, reads EAGVTQFPSHSVIEKGQTVTLRCDPISGHDNLYWYRRVMGKEIKFLLHFVKESKQDESGMPNNRFLAERTGGTYSTLKVQPAELEDSGVYFCASSQPGRNTEAFFGQGTRLTVV.

The V and J genes are TRBV11-2 and TRBJ1-2, with no clear D. V lost 1 base and J lost 8, with 11 bases in between. Germline V gives CDR1 SGHAT, CDR2 FQNNGV. The CDR3 is 13 amino acids. The CDR3 loop reads CASSLVLDGGYTF. CDR3 in DNA: TGTGCCAGCAGCTTAGTCCTGGATGGCGGCTACACCTTC.

The chain is built from TRBV27 and TRBJ2-7; TRBD1 matches at 7 bases. CDR3 length: 15 amino acids. The germline CDR1 and CDR2 sequences are MNHEY and SMNVEV (reference sequence). The junction had 13 bases not matched to a gene; V was cut back by 5 bases and J by 6 bases. CDR3 DNA sequence: TGTGCCAGCAGTCCCCTTGACAGGGTCTTGGGCGAGCAGTACTTC. Translating gives CASSPLDRVLGEQYF.

The chain has TRBV7-8 and TRBJ2-1, with D tentatively TRBD1 (6 bases). CDR1 and CDR2 (germline): SGHVS, FQNEAQ. The CDR3 totals 16 residues. The V gene lost 3 bases and the J gene lost 8 bases, with 20 bases spanning the gap. CDR3 sequence reads: CASSFTTGRSFDEQFF. CDR3 nucleotide sequence: TGTGCCAGCAGCTTTACGACAGGTAGGTCTTTCGATGAGCAGTTCTTC.

V usage is TRBV28 and J usage is TRBJ2-7; D is uncertain. CDR3 length: 11 amino acids. Germline V lookup: CDR1 MDHEN, CDR2 SYDVKM. V lost 5 bases, J lost 3 bases, and 5 bases lay in between. CDR3: CASSRVYEQYF. The CDR3 DNA reads as TGTGCCAGCAGTCGGGTCTACGAGCAGTACTTC.

The CDR3 DNA is TGTGCCAGTGATCCAGGGGACAGGCCCGCGGGGGAGCAGTACTTC. This encodes CASDPGDRPAGEQYF. The chain has TRBV19 and TRBJ2-7; 8 bases are shared with TRBD1. V was pared by 8 bases and J by 7 bases, with 16 bases of the junction left unmatched. The CDR3 runs to 15 residues. Germline V gene data show CDR1 as LNHDA and CDR2 as SQIVND (reference sequence).

The table lists this clone with a count of one. The chain has TRBV27 and TRBJ2-4, with TRBD1 as a possible D gene (6 bases). The CDR3 totals 14 residues. The germline V and J ends were trimmed by 6 bases and 7 bases, with 16 bases remaining between them. Germline V gene sequence: CDR1 MNHEY, CDR2 SMNVEV (reference sequence). CDR3: CASSTGTGPNIQYF. CDR3 DNA: TGTGCCAGCAGCACAGGAACAGGGCCCAACATTCAGTACTTC.

V usage is TRBV30 and J usage is TRBJ1-1, with D possibly matching TRBD1 (6 bases). There are 11 residues in the CDR3. The ends were cut back, 2 bases at V and 6 bases at J, with 7 bases in the middle. CDR1 GTSNPN and CDR2 SVGIG come from the germline V gene (reference sequence). The CDR3 protein is CAWSSGAEAFF. CDR3 coding DNA: TGTGCCTGGAGTTCAGGGGCTGAAGCTTTCTTT.

V usage is TRBV30 and J usage is TRBJ1-1, with unresolved D. CDR1 and CDR2 from the germline V gene are GTSNPN and SVGIG (reference sequence). The V and J ends lost 1 base and 0 bases respectively, with 3 bases between them. This CDR3 has 12 residues. CDR3 DNA sequence: TGTGCCTGGAGTGCGGTGAACACTGAAGCTTTCTTT. Protein sequence: CAWSAVNTEAFF.

The genes are TRBV7-3 and TRBJ2-2, with TRBD2 identical over 9 bases. V dropped 5 bases and J dropped 2; count of bases not matched to a gene: 3. CDR1 and CDR2 (germline): SGHTA, FQGTGA. The CDR3 is 15 amino acids. The CDR3 nucleotides read TGTGCCAGCAGCCCGGGACTAGCAAACACCGGGGAGCTGTTTTTT. This encodes CASSPGLANTGELFF.

The genes are TRBV27 and TRBJ1-1; D is undetermined. Germline CDR1 and CDR2: MNHEY and SMNVEV (reference sequence). The CDR3 is made up of 11 amino acids. Trimming took off 5 bases at V and 11 bases at J, with 12 bases between the two ends. The CDR3 sequence is CASSRGNVAFF. The CDR3, as DNA: TGTGCCAGCAGTCGGGGTAATGTTGCTTTCTTT.

The chain couples TRBV2 to TRBJ1-4; the D is unclear. This CDR3 contains 14 residues. V was cut by 6 bases and J by 5 bases, with 13 bases left in between. The V gene's germline CDR1 is SNHLY and CDR2 FYNNEI. CDR3 amino acids: CASRRVLENEKLFF. The CDR3 region has the DNA TGTGCCAGCAGGCGGGTCCTCGAAAATGAAAAACTGTTTTTT.

The gene calls are TRBV30 and TRBJ1-5; TRBD1 might be the D (5 bases). V was trimmed by 1 base and J by 2 bases, leaving 12 bases between them. The CDR3 runs to 15 residues. Germline lookup yields CDR1 GTSNPN and CDR2 SVGIG (reference sequence). In DNA, the CDR3 is TGTGCCTGGAGTGAAAGGGGAAGAGGCAATCAGCCCCAGCATTTT. It translates to CAWSERGRGNQPQHF.

J is TRBJ1-1 and V is TRBV6-1; TRBD1 might be the D (6 bases). CDR1 and CDR2 from the germline V gene are MNHNS and SASEGT. The CDR3 sequence is 12 residues long. Trimming shortened V by 6 bases and J by 6 bases, and 11 bases separated the two germline ends. The CDR3 reads CASRQGWAEAFF. The CDR3 DNA reads TGTGCCAGCAGACAGGGATGGGCTGAAGCTTTCTTT.

Remarks on this clone: Other nucleotide sequences in the sample specify the same CDR3. This chain connects TRBV6-6 to TRBJ1-6; unclear D gene. Trimming shortened V by 6 bases and J by 11 bases, and 11 bases separated the two germline ends. CDR1 is MNHNY and CDR2 is SVGAGI in the germline V gene (reference sequence). The CDR3 extends over 12 amino acids. CDR3 in amino acids: CASSIHEAPLHF. The CDR3 DNA sequence: TGTGCCAGCAGCATACACGAGGCACCCCTCCACTTT.

This clone was counted once. The CDR3 sequence: CASSGTSGGALEQFF. CDR3 sequence (DNA): TGTGCCAGCAGCGGGACTAGCGGGGGGGCCTTAGAGCAGTTCTTC. The rearrangement uses TRBV11-2 and TRBJ2-1; TRBD2 agrees at 16 bases. The V segment lost 5 bases and the J segment 10 bases; nucleotides outside the gene matches: 5. Germline loops: CDR1 SGHAT, CDR2 FQNNGV. The CDR3 has 15 amino acids.

The chain recombines TRBV5-4 with TRBJ1-2, with 7 bases fitting TRBD1. The CDR3 has 13 amino acids. The V gene's germline CDR1 is SGHNT and CDR2 YYREEE (reference sequence). Unmatched junction bases numbered 4, after V lost 4 bases and J lost 4 bases. For the CDR3, the DNA is TGTGCCAGCAGCAGGGGACAGCTCTATGGCTACACCTTC. Residues: CASSRGQLYGYTF.

V is TRBV9 and J is TRBJ2-3, with D unclear. Trimming stripped 3 bases from V and 2 bases from J, with 4 bases between. The CDR3 length is 12 residues. Germline V CDR1 and CDR2: SGDLS, YYNGEE. CDR3 DNA sequence: TGTGCCAGCAGCGGAAACACAGATACGCAGTATTTT. Encoded protein: CASSGNTDTQYF.

V usage is TRBV7-9 and J usage is TRBJ2-5; tentatively, D is TRBD1 (5 bases). The V and J ends lost 1 base and 2 bases respectively, with 8 bases between them. Germline V CDR1 and CDR2: SEHNR, FQNEAQ (reference sequence). The CDR3 runs to 14 residues. The CDR3 is CASSLVYRQETQYF. CDR3 coding DNA: TGTGCCAGCAGCTTAGTTTACAGGCAAGAGACCCAGTACTTC.

The rearrangement uses TRBV18 and TRBJ2-3; a possible D gene is TRBD1 (6 bases). V was trimmed by 5 bases and J by 2 bases, leaving 20 bases between them. CDR1 and CDR2 from the germline V gene are KGHSH and LQKENI. The CDR3 runs 17 residues. The CDR3 bases are TGTGCCAGCTCATCGAGACGGCGCGGACAGTTCACAGATACGCAGTATTTT. As protein: CASSSRRRGQFTDTQYF.

The V gene is TRBV5-1, the J gene TRBJ2-5; a possible D gene is TRBD1 (6 bases). The CDR3 is 17 residues long. The V end was cut by 0 bases, the J end by 5 bases, with 20 bases between. Germline V gives CDR1 SGHRS, CDR2 YFSETQ. CDR3 sequence reads: CASSLEVRGRAGETQYF. The CDR3 DNA reads as TGCGCCAGCAGCTTGGAAGTCAGGGGCAGGGCGGGCGAGACCCAGTACTTC.

The rearrangement uses TRBV7-2 and TRBJ1-2; 7 bases line up with TRBD1. The CDR3 extends over 13 amino acids. With V trimmed by 2 bases and J by 6 bases, 3 bases remained unmatched. CDR1 is SGHTA, CDR2 FQGNSA, per germline. This CDR3 reads CASSLWTGDGYTF. The CDR3 nucleotides are TGTGCCAGCAGCTTATGGACAGGCGATGGCTACACCTTC. The whole variable domain, remainder taken from reference TRBV7-2 and TRBJ1-2, is GAGVSQSPSNKVTEKGKDVELRCDPISGHTALYWYRQSLGQGLEFLIYFQGNSAPDKSGLPSDRFSAERTGGSVSTLTIQRTQQEDSAVYLCASSLWTGDGYTFGSGTRLTVV.